This TCR beta chain was sequenced in a study of T cell responses to AZD1222 COVID-19 vaccine. This CDR3 has 14 amino acids. Germline V gene sequence: CDR1 SNHLY, CDR2 FYNNEI. V was pared by 2 bases and J by 2 bases, with 8 bases between. TCRdb keeps only in-frame clones here, not all; method: immunoSEQ multiplex PCR. The sample has 170,000 or so clones, approximately 90% seen once. The sequencing used peripheral blood, collected on day 0 of AZD1222 vaccination. This chain uses TRBV2 with TRBJ2-3; TRBD2 might be the D (5 bases). The source of this sequence is an adult in good health. The CDR3 protein is CASSETRNTDTQYF. The CDR3 region has the DNA TGTGCCAGCAGTGAAACTAGGAACACAGATACGCAGTATTTT.